The clone carrying this TCR beta chain was found a few times. The antigen remains unidentified. Germline V gene sequence: CDR1 LGHDT, CDR2 YNNKEL (reference sequence). V lost 3 bases and J lost 5, with 10 bases in between. The CDR3 is 13 residues long. The data were obtained in a study of T cell responses to AZD1222 COVID-19 vaccine. Repertoires were generated with immunoSEQ multiplex PCR, while TCRdb's copy carries only in-frame clones and drops some. Here the sample spans 83,000 or so clones, 88% being singletons. Whole-study results and caveats: Repertoire sampling happened only post peak T cell response. Researchers report vaccine-associated CD4 TCRs spanning spike, with dominance at 160-218 and 743-854. Clonal diversity was possibly underestimated, and the donors were mostly white British, with more females.

This specimen consisted of peripheral blood, obtained on day 0 of MenACWY control vaccination. The V and J genes are TRBV3-1 (or the pseudogene TRBV3-2) and TRBJ1-1, with D possibly TRBD1 on 5 matching bases. The clonotype comes from an adult in good health. Written as DNA, the CDR3 is TGTGCCAGCAGCCACGGAGGGGAGACTGAAGCTTTCTTT. This translates into CASSHGGETEAFF.